Below are 18 T cell receptor beta chains sequenced from a single sample in a study of T cell responses to AZD1222 COVID-19 vaccine. Libraries were prepared by immunoSEQ multiplex PCR; TCRdb keeps only in-frame clonotypes and omits some of them. Among roughly 130,000 clones listed, more than 90% were seen once. Sequenced material: peripheral blood, taken on day 0 of AZD1222 vaccination. The receptor set was obtained from an adult in good health.

This rearrangement joins TRBV6-6 to TRBJ2-3; the match to TRBD2 covers 7 bases. Trimming removed 6 bases from V and 0 bases from J; junction bases left unmatched: 6. The CDR3 has 15 amino acids. CDR1 is MNHNY and CDR2 is SVGAGI in the germline V gene (reference sequence). The CDR3 nucleotides read TGTGCCAGCAGGGGAAGCGGGACTAGCACAGATACGCAGTATTTT. The encoded protein is CASRGSGTSTDTQYF.

The chain has TRBV25-1 and TRBJ1-4; the D gene is possibly TRBD1 (6 bases). Trimming removed 6 bases at V and 8 bases at J, with 22 bases between. The CDR3 totals 16 residues. Germline loops: CDR1 MGHDK, CDR2 SYGVNS. The CDR3 spells CASSRGWTAGREKLFF. CDR3 bases: TGTGCCAGCAGCCGGGGGTGGACAGCTGGCCGAGAAAAACTGTTTTTT.

V usage is TRBV9 and J usage is TRBJ2-1; D might be TRBD1 (5 bases). The CDR3 spans 12 residues. Germline CDR1 reads SGDLS; CDR2 reads YYNGEE. Trimming shortened V by 3 bases and J by 7 bases, and 8 bases separated the two germline ends. CDR3 in DNA: TGTGCCAGCAGCGCCCAGGGAAATGAGCAGTTCTTC. Encoded protein: CASSAQGNEQFF.

This chain joins TRBV6-2 or TRBV6-3 and TRBJ1-4; 12 nucleotides line up with TRBD1. This CDR3 contains 14 residues. J was trimmed by 5 bases and V by 5 bases; bases with no gene match: 0. Germline loops: CDR1 MNHEY, CDR2 SVGEGT. The CDR3 sequence is CASSGTGGNEKLFF. CDR3 sequence (DNA): TGTGCCAGCAGTGGGACAGGGGGCAATGAAAAACTGTTTTTT.

DNA for the CDR3: TGTGCCAGCAGTTGGGGGCGGGGATATTCTAGCAATCAGCCCCAGCATTTT. Translating it yields CASSWGRGYSSNQPQHF. The J gene is TRBJ1-5, the V gene TRBV28; D possibly corresponds to TRBD1 (6 bases). The germline CDR1 and CDR2 sequences are MDHEN and SYDVKM. This CDR3 has 17 residues. Trimming took 4 bases from V and 0 from J, leaving 16 bases between them.

Written as DNA, the CDR3 is TGCGCCAGCAGCTTGAGTGGGGTCCCTGAAGCTTTCTTT. This codes for CASSLSGVPEAFF. The V call is TRBV5-1, the J call TRBJ1-1; D unresolved. This CDR3 has 13 amino acids. Trimming cost V 1 base and J 6 bases, with 10 bases left between them. Germline V gives CDR1 SGHRS, CDR2 YFSETQ.

The rearrangement joins TRBV7-3 to TRBJ2-7; weak D call: TRBD1 (6 bases). Germline CDR1 and CDR2: SGHTA and FQGTGA. The CDR3 is made up of 14 amino acids. Trimming took 4 bases from V and 4 from J, leaving 14 bases between them. The CDR3 DNA reads as TGTGCCAGCAGCTCGCCGACAGGACCGTACGAGCAGTACTTC. This gives the protein CASSSPTGPYEQYF.

The chain has TRBV28 and TRBJ1-2; no firm D call. The CDR3 is 12 residues long. Germline assignment: CDR1 MDHEN and CDR2 SYDVKM. V was clipped by 4 bases and J by 1 base, with 4 bases between them. The CDR3 coding sequence is TGTGCCAGCAGTTCGGGTAACTATGGCTACACCTTC. It translates to CASSSGNYGYTF.

The chain combines TRBV14 with TRBJ1-2; 7 positions agree with TRBD1. Trimming took 1 base from V and 4 from J; bases not matched to a gene: 15. Germline CDR1 and CDR2: SGHDN and FVKESK. The CDR3 runs 18 residues. CDR3 sequence (DNA): TGTGCCAGCAGCCAAGGTCGCGGATTCACAGGGGAAGTCTATGGCTACACCTTC. It is translated as CASSQGRGFTGEVYGYTF.

This clone appeared a single time. The V and J genes are TRBV30 and TRBJ1-1; D possibly corresponds to TRBD1 (5 bases). V was trimmed by 5 bases and J by 0 bases, leaving 10 bases between them. This CDR3 has 13 amino acids. The germline gives CDR1 GTSNPN, CDR2 SVGIG (reference sequence). The CDR3 nucleotides read TGTGCCTGGGAAGCAGGGCTGAACACTGAAGCTTTCTTT. The encoded protein is CAWEAGLNTEAFF. The full variable domain, its missing parts supplied by reference TRBV30 and TRBJ1-1, is SQTIHQWPATLVQPVGSPLSLECTVEGTSNPNLYWYRQAAGRGLQLLFYSVGIGQISSEVPQNLSASRPQDRQFILSSKKLLLSDSGFYLCAWEAGLNTEAFFGQGTRLTVV.

The chain uses TRBV12-3 or TRBV12-4 and TRBJ2-2; no reliable D call. V lost 6 bases, J lost 1 base, and 6 bases lay in between. CDR3 length: 13 residues. The CDR3 DNA reads as TGTGCCAGCAGCTGGGGGAACACCGGGGAGCTGTTTTTT. Translation gives CASSWGNTGELFF.

This clone was seen only once. This sequence joins TRBV10-1 and TRBJ2-1; 9 bases are shared with TRBD1. The CDR3 is 21 amino acids. Germline CDR1 and CDR2: WNHNN and SYGVQD (reference sequence). Trimming removed 0 bases from V and 0 bases from J; junction bases left unmatched: 15. DNA of the CDR3: TGCGCCAGCAGTGAGTCGACAGGGGGTAGCCACCCTGTAAGCTCCTACAATGAGCAGTTCTTC. Translation gives CASSESTGGSHPVSSYNEQFF.

J is TRBJ1-6 and V is TRBV30; D unresolved. CDR1 and CDR2 from the germline V gene are GTSNPN and SVGIG (reference sequence). V dropped 8 bases and J dropped 12 bases, with 14 bases sitting between them. This CDR3 comprises 11 residues. DNA for the CDR3: TGTGCCCCGGCCGGAGGTCTACCCCTCCACTTT. Protein product: CAPAGGLPLHF.

V usage is TRBV5-1 and J usage is TRBJ2-1; D unresolved. CDR1 is SGHRS, CDR2 YFSETQ, per germline. Trimming removed 9 bases at V and 4 bases at J, with 17 bases between. The CDR3 is 14 amino acids. CDR3 protein: CATSYSQVYNEQFF. As DNA, the CDR3 is TGCGCCACCTCCTATTCTCAGGTGTACAATGAGCAGTTCTTC.

This clone has a single count. The V and J genes are TRBV2 and TRBJ1-1; D remains unclear. Germline assignment: CDR1 SNHLY and CDR2 FYNNEI. The CDR3 covers 13 residues. The ends were cut back, 3 bases at V and 3 bases at J, with 8 bases in the middle. The CDR3 DNA sequence: TGTGCCAGCAGTGACAAATTATACACTGAAGCTTTCTTT. Translating it yields CASSDKLYTEAFF. Full variable domain (remainder filled in from reference TRBV2 and TRBJ1-1): EPEVTQTPSHQVTQMGQEVILRCVPISNHLYFYWYRQILGQKVEFLVSFYNNEISEKSEIFDDQFSVERPDGSNFTLKIRSTKLEDSAMYFCASSDKLYTEAFFGQGTRLTVV.

This rearrangement joins TRBV27 to TRBJ2-2, with D perhaps being TRBD1 or TRBD2 (5 bases each). V gave up 6 bases and J gave up 1 base, with 15 bases separating them. Looked up from germline, CDR1 is MNHEY and CDR2 is SMNVEV (reference sequence). The CDR3 has 16 residues. The DNA for the CDR3 is TGTGCCAGCAGCAAATCCGGGACGGTGAACACCGGGGAGCTGTTTTTT. Its protein product is CASSKSGTVNTGELFF.

The chain has TRBV12-3 or TRBV12-4 and TRBJ1-1; D may be TRBD1 (5 bases). This CDR3 contains 10 residues. V lost 5 bases and J lost 8, with 6 bases in between. The CDR3 loop reads CASSRTEAFF. CDR3 bases: TGTGCCAGCAGTCGGACAGAAGCTTTCTTT.

V and J are TRBV18 and TRBJ1-4; maybe TRBD1 (6 bases). CDR3 length: 14 amino acids. Germline V gene sequence: CDR1 KGHSH, CDR2 LQKENI. Between the trimmed V and J ends, which lost 3 bases and 5 bases, there was a span of 10 bases. DNA for the CDR3: TGTGCCAGCTCACCCAGCCAGGGGAATGAAAAACTGTTTTTT. This sequence encodes CASSPSQGNEKLFF.